The 11 T cell receptor beta chains reported below all come from one sample, sequenced in a study of blood T cell repertoires in COVID-19 (dated by TCRdb to 2018 to 2021). The library was built by means of the immunoSEQ multiplex PCR assay. Entries here come from immuneACCESS through TCRdb and include only in-frame sequences with V and J called. Some clones fail to appear in such tables; in the studies checked, an unresolved V gene covers under half of the shortfall, and the cause of the remainder is unknown. This sample gives about 43,000 clones in total; approximately 80% of them show up just once. The ten largest clonotypes hold less than 25% of the sample. The specimen was peripheral blood. These receptors all come from a woman aged 55-69 years with acute or convalescent COVID-19.

This clone has just a few counts. The CDR3 here is CASSLVSGGVFETQYF. The DNA of the CDR3 is TGTGCCAGCAGCTTGGTTAGCGGGGGGGTATTTGAGACCCAGTACTTC. The V gene is TRBV5-4, the J gene TRBJ2-5, with 11 bases matching TRBD2. V dropped 0 bases and J dropped 5; count of bases not matched to a gene: 6. This CDR3 is 16 amino acids long. Per the germline V gene, CDR1 is SGHNT and CDR2 is YYREEE (reference sequence).

This chain links TRBV6-5 with TRBJ1-1; D call uncertain. This CDR3 contains 11 residues. Germline CDR1 is MNHEY and CDR2 is SVGAGI. Trimming removed 6 bases from V and 5 bases from J, with 7 bases in between. The CDR3 reads CASSRETEAFF. DNA of the CDR3: TGTGCCAGCAGCCGCGAGACTGAAGCTTTCTTT.

V usage is TRBV30 and J usage is TRBJ2-3; the D gene is possibly TRBD2 (6 bases). This CDR3 has 13 residues. Germline V gives CDR1 GTSNPN, CDR2 SVGIG (reference sequence). With 4 bases removed from V and 5 bases from J, the gap between germline ends came to 13 bases. In nucleotides, the CDR3 is TGTGCCTGGAATGGTGTCGGGGGAGATACGCAGTATTTT. It yields the protein CAWNGVGGDTQYF.

The chain employs TRBV2 and TRBJ1-1; D unclear. CDR1 SNHLY and CDR2 FYNNEI come from the germline V gene. Trimming took off 10 bases at V and 5 bases at J, with 5 bases between the two ends. This CDR3 region has 9 residues. The CDR3 nucleotides are TGTGCCACGGGAACTGAAGCTTTCTTT. Amino acid sequence: CATGTEAFF.

A remark on this clone: The junction does not match germline at one end; this may be a read error. The chain recombines TRBV7-2 with TRBJ2-1, with D possibly matching TRBD2 (5 bases). Germline V gives CDR1 SGHTA, CDR2 FQGNSA. The CDR3 sequence is 14 residues long. CDR3 amino acids: CVSSLVAGNNEQFF. CDR3 bases: TGTGTCAGCAGCTTAGTGGCGGGCAACAATGAGCAGTTCTTC.

The V call is TRBV19, the J call TRBJ1-4; no definite D call. From germline, CDR1 is LNHDA and CDR2 SQIVND (reference sequence). The ends were cut back, 5 bases at V and 0 bases at J, with 10 bases in the middle. There are 15 residues in the CDR3. The CDR3 DNA reads TGTGCCAGTAGTGCATCCAGTGCAACTAATGAAAAACTGTTTTTT. Translating it yields CASSASSATNEKLFF.

V is TRBV6-6 and J is TRBJ2-7, with 8 bases matching TRBD1. V was clipped by 2 bases and J by 0 bases; unmatched bases: 6. Germline V gene data show CDR1 as MNHNY and CDR2 as SVGAGI (reference sequence). This CDR3 is built from 16 residues. This CDR3 is CASSYATGTGSYEQYF. The CDR3 bases are TGTGCCAGCAGTTACGCAACCGGGACAGGCTCCTACGAGCAGTACTTC.

V usage is TRBV15 and J usage is TRBJ2-1; 8 bases line up with TRBD1. The junction had 5 bases not matched to a gene; V was cut back by 4 bases and J by 15 bases. The CDR3 runs 11 residues. CDR1 LNHNV and CDR2 YYDKDF come from the germline V gene (reference sequence). The CDR3 sequence: CATSTGQGLFF. The CDR3 DNA reads as TGTGCCACCAGCACCGGACAGGGACTGTTCTTC. The full variable domain, completed using reference TRBV15 and TRBJ2-1, is DAMVIQNPRYQVTQFGKPVTLSCSQTLNHNVMYWYQQKSSQAPKLLFHYYDKDFNNEADTPDNFQSRRPNTSFCFLDIRSPGLGDTAMYLCATSTGQGLFFGPGTRLTVL.

The chain is built from TRBV16 and TRBJ1-1; D remains unclear. CDR3 length: 13 amino acids. The V end lost 3 bases, the J end lost 0 bases, and 5 bases lay between the germline ends. Germline values: CDR1 KGHSY, CDR2 FQNENV. As DNA, the CDR3 is TGTGCCAGCAGCCAGTTAGTGAACACTGAAGCTTTCTTT. Encoded protein: CASSQLVNTEAFF.

This clone showed up just once. This chain links TRBV7-9 with TRBJ2-7, with TRBD2 as a possible D gene (6 bases). The length of the CDR3 is 14 residues. Germline CDR1 reads SEHNR; CDR2 reads FQNEAQ (reference sequence). V shed 2 bases and J shed 2 bases, with 10 bases lying between them. The CDR3 sequence: CASSLQGLTYEQYF. In DNA, the CDR3 is TGTGCCAGCAGCTTACAGGGACTGACCTACGAGCAGTACTTC.

V gene TRBV11-2 combines with J gene TRBJ1-2; D is unresolved. V was trimmed by 5 bases and J by 5 bases, leaving 12 bases between them. CDR1 is SGHAT, CDR2 FQNNGV, per germline. This CDR3 comprises 13 residues. The chain's CDR3 is CASSPPSGYGYTF. CDR3 DNA sequence: TGTGCCAGCAGCCCCCCGTCGGGTTATGGCTACACCTTC.